These T cell receptor beta chains were read from a single sample in a study of cytomegalovirus exposure and HLA in healthy donors. Assay: immunoSEQ multiplex PCR; the TCRdb copy retains only in-frame clones and omits some. This sample has 120,000 or so clones, with over 65% found just once. Sequencing input: PBMCs. The receptors here all came from a woman between 25 and 40 years old in good health and CMV-seronegative. Both conserved end residues are part of each CDR3. A D gene is named only where the DNA matches it firmly. Only some rows state a clone size, as once, few, many or a class for expanded clones.

j_call,d_call,v_call,clone_size,cdr3_nt,cdr3_aa
TRBJ1-1,TRBD1,TRBV11-2,-,TGTGCCAGCACCCTGACAGGGGGCACTGAAGCTTTCTTT,CASTLTGGTEAFF
TRBJ1-2,TRBD1,TRBV10-1,-,TGCGCCAGCAGCCGAGACAGGGTCGGCTATGGCTACACCTTC,CASSRDRVGYGYTF
TRBJ2-1,TRBD2,TRBV9,-,TGTGCCAGCAGCGGGGTACTAGCGGGGGGCAATGAGCAGTTCTTC,CASSGVLAGGNEQFF
TRBJ2-5,-,TRBV7-2,-,TGTGCCAGCAGCTCAATAGAGACCCAGTACTTC,CASSSIETQYF
TRBJ2-1,-,TRBV16,once,TGTGCCAGCGAAACCCGGGCGGGTGAGTCTGAGCAGTTCTTC,CASETRAGESEQFF
TRBJ2-7,TRBD2,TRBV7-2,-,TGTGCCAGCAGCCCCCCCCGGGGAGGGTCCTACGAGCAGTACTTC,CASSPPRGGSYEQYF
TRBJ2-7,-,TRBV12-5,once,TGTGCTAGTGGTTTGGACCCTGGGGGCCAGGGCTTCACCTACGAGCAGTACTTC,CASGLDPGGQGFTYEQYF
TRBJ1-4,-,TRBV2,-,TGTGCCACCTCCCCCCAGGGGAATGAAAAACTGTTTTTT,CATSPQGNEKLFF
TRBJ1-2,-,TRBV6-1,-,TGTGCCAGCAGTGACCCGACAGTTTCCTTAGCTAACTATGGCTACACCTTC,CASSDPTVSLANYGYTF
TRBJ1-6,-,TRBV19,-,TGTGCCAGTAGTATAGGGCAGGTTTCACCCCTCCACTTT,CASSIGQVSPLHF
TRBJ2-7,TRBD1,TRBV9,-,TGTGCCAGCAGCCCCCGGGACAGGGGATACGAGCAGTACTTC,CASSPRDRGYEQYF
TRBJ1-1,-,TRBV5-1,once,TGCGCCAGCAGCTTGTCGGTCCCCCCAATGAACACTGAAGCTTTCTTT,CASSLSVPPMNTEAFF